The clone carrying this T cell receptor (beta chain) showed up just a few times. Antigen specificity is unknown. MiXCR, applied by TCRdb to the 5' RACE reads, yields one record per CDR3 protein. The data show about 530,000 distinct CDR3 sequences, about a fifth seen once. This sample was included in a study of identical twins. Study-level points and caveats: The more abundant beta clonotypes in cord blood had fewer insertions, and memory repertoires did not show this.

V was clipped by 5 bases and J by 4 bases; unmatched bases: 3. The CDR3 spans 15 residues. Looked up from germline, CDR1 is MNHEY and CDR2 is SVGEGT. In addition, the sample was reused for a study of yellow fever vaccine responses in identical twins.

This receptor was identified in a woman under 30 in good health. V and J are TRBV6-2 or TRBV6-3 and TRBJ2-1; 12 bases are shared with TRBD2. The specimen was CD4+ T cells sorted from blood. The CDR3 DNA reads TGTGCCAGCAGTATAACTAGCGGGGGGTACAATGAGCAGTTCTTC. The encoded protein is CASSITSGGYNEQFF.